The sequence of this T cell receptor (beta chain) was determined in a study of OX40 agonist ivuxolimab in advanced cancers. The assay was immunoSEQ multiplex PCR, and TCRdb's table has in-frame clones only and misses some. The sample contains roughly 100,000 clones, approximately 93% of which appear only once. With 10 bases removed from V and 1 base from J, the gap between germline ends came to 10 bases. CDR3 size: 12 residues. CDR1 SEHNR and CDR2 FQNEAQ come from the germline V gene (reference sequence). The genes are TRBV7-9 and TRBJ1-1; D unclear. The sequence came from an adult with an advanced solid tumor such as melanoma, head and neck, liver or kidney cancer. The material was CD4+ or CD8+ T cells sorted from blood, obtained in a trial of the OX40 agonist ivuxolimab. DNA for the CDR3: TGTGCCACCGGGCCATCGAACACTGAAGCTTTCTTT. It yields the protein CATGPSNTEAFF.